This TCR beta chain is from a study of tumor and adjacent non-tumor tissue in lung cancer. Regarding the study as a whole: TCR diversity was significantly greater in tumor than normal lung tissue. In normal lung, the top 100 clones were significantly more dominant than in tumor.

As regards this clonotype: Its antigen is undetermined. At one boundary the junction diverges from the germline segment, which might be a read error.

A modified ARM-PCR protocol with three rounds of nested PCR amplified TCRbeta. TCRdb passed the multiplex PCR reads through MiXCR, listing each CDR3 protein once. Of tens of thousands of distinct CDR3 sequences in the sample, over 80% were seen once. There are 14 residues in the CDR3. Germline CDR1 and CDR2: MNHNS and SASEGT. The template was RNA from unsorted bulk tissue. Sequenced: lung tumor tissue. This receptor was identified in a woman aged 50 to 60 with non-small cell lung cancer. The V and J genes are TRBV6-1 and TRBJ2-5, with TRBD2 as a possible D gene (5 bases). The CDR3 loop reads CASGVPGNQETQCF. The CDR3 coding sequence is TGTGCCAGCGGTGTTCCCGGGAACCAAGAGACCCAGTGCTTC.